This TCR beta chain was sequenced during a study of T cell changes during pregnancy in multiple sclerosis (dated by TCRdb to the late 2010s). In the study overall: The study looked at changes in the T cell repertoire across pregnancy in women with multiple sclerosis.

With respect to this clone: The target of this receptor is not known. Base-call qualities are not available, and no considerably larger clone is one nucleotide away.

The library was generated by the immunoSEQ multiplex PCR assay. In TCRdb, the immuneACCESS table is reduced to in-frame sequences with V and J assigned. These tables do not hold every clone; where another copy was compared, an unresolved V gene accounts for under half, and the others remain unexplained. The sample table records about 26,000 clones; 89% of these occur just once. The ten largest clones add up to 16% of the sample. The CDR3 goes from the cysteine to the phenylalanine over 14 residues. Solely the CDR3 DNA is kept, with 42 bases framed from the first base. The germline V gene (reference sequence) sets CDR1 to LNHDA and CDR2 to SQIVND. V and J are truncated by 3 bases and 6 bases respectively, leaving an intervening sequence of 12 bases.

This receptor was obtained from a female donor with multiple sclerosis, enrolled in a pregnancy study. This chain joins TRBV19 to TRBJ2-1; a tentative D match to TRBD2 spans 5 bases. The sequencing here drew on CD8+ T cells from peripheral blood mononuclear cells, taken in the second trimester of pregnancy. The DNA sequence is as follows: TGTGCCAGTAGTATTGACCCAGAGGGCAATGAGCAGTTCTTC. Its translation reads: CASSIDPEGNEQFF.